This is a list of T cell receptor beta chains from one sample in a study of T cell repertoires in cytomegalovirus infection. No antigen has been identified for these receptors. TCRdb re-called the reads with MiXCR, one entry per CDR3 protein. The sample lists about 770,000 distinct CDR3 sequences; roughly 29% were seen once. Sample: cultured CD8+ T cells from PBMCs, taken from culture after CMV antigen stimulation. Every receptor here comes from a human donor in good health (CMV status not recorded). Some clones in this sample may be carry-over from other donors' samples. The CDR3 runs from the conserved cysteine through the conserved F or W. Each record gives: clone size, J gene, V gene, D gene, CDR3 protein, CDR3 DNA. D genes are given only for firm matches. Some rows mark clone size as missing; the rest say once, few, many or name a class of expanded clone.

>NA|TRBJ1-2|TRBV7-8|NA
CASSPSAALFGYTF
TGTGCCAGCAGCCCCAGTGCAGCCCTTTTTGGCTACACCTTC
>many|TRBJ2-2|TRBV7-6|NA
CASSGTGMNTGELFF
TGTGCCAGCAGCGGAACGGGGATGAACACCGGGGAGCTGTTTTTT
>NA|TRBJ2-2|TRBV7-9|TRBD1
CASSLAGRGTGELFF
TGTGCCAGCAGCTTAGCAGGCAGGGGGACCGGGGAGCTGTTTTTT
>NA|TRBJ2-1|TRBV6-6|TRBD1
CASSDRVGGNEQFF
TGTGCCAGCAGTGACAGGGTAGGGGGCAATGAGCAGTTCTTC
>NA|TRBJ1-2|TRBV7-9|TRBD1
CASEEVELRDRGRNYGYTF
TGTGCCAGCGAGGAGGTAGAACTTCGGGACAGGGGGAGGAACTATGGCTACACCTTC
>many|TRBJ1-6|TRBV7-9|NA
CASSLEQGQTPLHF
TGTGCCAGCAGCTTGGAACAGGGTCAGACACCCCTCCACTTT
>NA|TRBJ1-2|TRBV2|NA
CATLRPGRYADYTF
TGTGCCACCCTAAGACCAGGGAGGTACGCTGACTACACCTTC
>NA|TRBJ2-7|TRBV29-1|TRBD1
CSVEGDRYSYEQYF
TGCAGCGTTGAAGGGGACAGGTACTCCTACGAGCAGTACTTC
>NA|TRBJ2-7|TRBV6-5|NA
CASSYSAQEKTGSRIYEQYF
TGTGCCAGCAGTTACTCGGCCCAAGAGAAAACAGGGTCCAGAATCTACGAGCAGTACTTC
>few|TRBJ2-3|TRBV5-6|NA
CASSLAGFDSLTDTQYF
TGTGCCAGCAGCTTGGCCGGTTTTGACAGCCTCACAGATACGCAGTATTTT
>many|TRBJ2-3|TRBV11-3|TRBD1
CASSFTGGRADTQYF
TGTGCCAGCAGCTTTACAGGGGGCCGGGCAGATACGCAGTATTTT
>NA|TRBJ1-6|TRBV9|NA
CASRPGDGNSPLHF
TGTGCCAGCAGGCCAGGGGATGGGAATTCACCCCTCCACTTT
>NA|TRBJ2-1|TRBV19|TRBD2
CASSIDQASGVYNEQFF
TGTGCCAGTAGTATAGATCAGGCTAGCGGGGTTTACAATGAGCAGTTCTTC
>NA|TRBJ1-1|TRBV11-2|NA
CASSLKVGWSKNTEAFF
TGTGCCAGCAGCTTAAAAGTTGGTTGGTCCAAGAACACTGAAGCTTTCTTT
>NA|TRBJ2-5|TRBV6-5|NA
CASSYGRGETQYF
TGTGCCAGCAGTTACGGACGGGGGGAGACCCAGTACTTC
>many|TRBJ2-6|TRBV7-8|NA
CASSTQGGVPGANVLTF
TGTGCCAGCAGCACCCAGGGCGGCGTCCCTGGGGCCAACGTCCTGACTTTC
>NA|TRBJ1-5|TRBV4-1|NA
CASSQEKFQPQHF
TGCGCCAGCAGCCAAGAAAAATTTCAGCCCCAGCATTTT
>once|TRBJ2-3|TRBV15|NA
CATRGASEADTQYF
TGTGCCACCAGGGGGGCGTCGGAGGCAGATACGCAGTATTTT
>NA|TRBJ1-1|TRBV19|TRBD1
CASWDRSVEAFF
TGTGCCAGTTGGGACAGGAGCGTTGAAGCTTTCTTT
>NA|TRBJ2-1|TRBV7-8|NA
CASSFRYVEQFF
TGTGCCAGCAGCTTCAGGTATGTTGAGCAGTTCTTC
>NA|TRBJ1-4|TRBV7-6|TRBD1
CASSLGQGRNNEKLFF
TGTGCCAGCAGCTTGGGACAGGGTCGTAATAATGAAAAACTGTTTTTT
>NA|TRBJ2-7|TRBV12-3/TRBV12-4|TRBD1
CASSGGQAGPYEQYF
TGTGCCAGCAGCGGGGGACAGGCCGGGCCCTACGAGCAGTACTTC
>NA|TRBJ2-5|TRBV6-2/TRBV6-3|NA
CAVVLETQYF
TGTGCCGTCGTATTGGAGACCCAGTACTTC
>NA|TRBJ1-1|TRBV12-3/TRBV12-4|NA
CATYRDLNTEAFF
TGTGCCACCTACAGGGATCTGAACACTGAAGCTTTCTTT